The clone carrying this TCR beta chain was seen a handful of times. This specimen comes from a study of regulatory T cells in long-lasting Graves disease. Relying on iRepertoire HTBI primers and Arm-PCR of CDR3 regions, the team built TCR beta libraries. From the multiplex PCR reads, TCRdb called clonotypes with MiXCR, one entry per CDR3 protein. The sample lists about half a million distinct CDR3 sequences, around a fifth occurring once. CDR1 is LGHDT and CDR2 is YNNKEL in the germline V gene (reference sequence). The CDR3 contains 13 residues. The trim removed 5 bases at V and 8 bases at J, leaving 8 bases unmatched. Time point given: persistent/refractory GD, antithyroid drugs over 5 years with positive TRAb. Construction of the TCR library relied on RNA isolated from PBMCs.

This specimen was peripheral blood mononuclear cells (PBMCs), taken when the disease was refractory, from a patient treated with antithyroid drugs. This chain uses TRBV3-1 with TRBJ1-2, with 7 positions matching TRBD1. The sequence came from a female donor with Graves disease. For the CDR3, the DNA is TGTGCCAGCAGCTCCACAGGGGATACGGGCTACACCTTC. This sequence encodes CASSSTGDTGYTF.